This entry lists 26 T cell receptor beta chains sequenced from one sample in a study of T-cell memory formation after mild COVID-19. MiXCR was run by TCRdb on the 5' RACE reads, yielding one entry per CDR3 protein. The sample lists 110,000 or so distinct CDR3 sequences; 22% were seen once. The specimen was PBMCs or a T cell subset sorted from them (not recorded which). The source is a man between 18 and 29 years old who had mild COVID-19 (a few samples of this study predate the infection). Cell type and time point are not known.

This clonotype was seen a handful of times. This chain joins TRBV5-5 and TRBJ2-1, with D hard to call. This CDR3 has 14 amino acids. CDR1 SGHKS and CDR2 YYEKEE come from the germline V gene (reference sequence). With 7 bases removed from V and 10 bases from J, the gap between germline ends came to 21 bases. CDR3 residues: CASLRVGQSSEQFF. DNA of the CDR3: TGTGCCAGCCTTCGCGTAGGCCAATCATCGGAGCAGTTCTTC.

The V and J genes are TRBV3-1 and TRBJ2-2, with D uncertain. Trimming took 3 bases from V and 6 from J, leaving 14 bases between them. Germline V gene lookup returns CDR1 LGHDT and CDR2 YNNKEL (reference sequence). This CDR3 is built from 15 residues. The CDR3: CASSHEIDWAGELFF. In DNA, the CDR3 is TGTGCCAGCAGCCACGAAATCGACTGGGCCGGGGAGCTGTTTTTT.

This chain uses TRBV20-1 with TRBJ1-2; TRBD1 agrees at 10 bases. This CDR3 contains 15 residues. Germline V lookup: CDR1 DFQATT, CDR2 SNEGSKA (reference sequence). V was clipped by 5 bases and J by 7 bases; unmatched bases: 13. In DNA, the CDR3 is TGCAGTGCTGCCGTTCCGGGACAGGGGAACCCTGGCTACACCTTC. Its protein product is CSAAVPGQGNPGYTF.

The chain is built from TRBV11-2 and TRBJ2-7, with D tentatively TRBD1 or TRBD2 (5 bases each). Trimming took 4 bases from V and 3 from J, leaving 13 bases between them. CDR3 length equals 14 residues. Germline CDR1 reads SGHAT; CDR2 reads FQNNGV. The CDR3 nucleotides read TGTGCCAGCAGCTCACCGGGACGCGGCTACGAGCAGTACGTC. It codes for CASSSPGRGYEQYV.

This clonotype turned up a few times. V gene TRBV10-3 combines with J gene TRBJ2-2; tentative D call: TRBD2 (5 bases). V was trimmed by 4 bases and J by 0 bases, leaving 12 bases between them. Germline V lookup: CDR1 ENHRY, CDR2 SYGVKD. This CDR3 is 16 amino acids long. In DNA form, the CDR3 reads TGTGCCATCAGTGGTTGGGAGACACCGAACACCGGGGAGCTGTTTTTT. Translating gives CAISGWETPNTGELFF.

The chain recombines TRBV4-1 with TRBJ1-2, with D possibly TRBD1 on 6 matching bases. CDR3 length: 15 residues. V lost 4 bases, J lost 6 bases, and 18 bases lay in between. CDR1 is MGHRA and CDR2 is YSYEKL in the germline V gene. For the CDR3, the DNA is TGCGCCAGCAGCCCGACAGGACGCCCGGGGGATGGCTACACCTTC. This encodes CASSPTGRPGDGYTF.

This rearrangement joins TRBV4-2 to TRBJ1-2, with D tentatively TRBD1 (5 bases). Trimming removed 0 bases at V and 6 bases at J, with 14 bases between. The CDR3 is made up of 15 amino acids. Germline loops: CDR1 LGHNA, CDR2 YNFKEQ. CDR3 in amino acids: CASSQDLVGRDGYTF. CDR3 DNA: TGTGCCAGCAGCCAAGATTTGGTGGGGCGAGATGGCTACACCTTC.

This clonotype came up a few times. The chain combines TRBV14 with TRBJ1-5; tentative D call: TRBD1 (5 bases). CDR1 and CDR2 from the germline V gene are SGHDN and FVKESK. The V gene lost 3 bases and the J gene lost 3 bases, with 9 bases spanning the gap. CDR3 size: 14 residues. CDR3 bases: TGTGCCAGCAGCCAGGGACGGCACAATCAGCCCCAGCATTTT. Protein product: CASSQGRHNQPQHF.

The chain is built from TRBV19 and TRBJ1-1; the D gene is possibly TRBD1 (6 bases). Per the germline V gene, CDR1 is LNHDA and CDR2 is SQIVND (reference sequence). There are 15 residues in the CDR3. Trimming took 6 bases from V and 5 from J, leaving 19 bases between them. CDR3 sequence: CASRGASRGETEAFF. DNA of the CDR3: TGTGCCAGTAGGGGTGCTTCGAGGGGGGAGACTGAAGCTTTCTTT.

CDR3 DNA: TGTGCCAGCAGCCCTTATCTAGCGGGGGGCTTGGATACGCAGTATTTT. This sequence encodes CASSPYLAGGLDTQYF. The V gene is TRBV7-2, the J gene TRBJ2-3, with 11 bases fitting TRBD2. There are 16 residues in the CDR3. Germline V gene sequence: CDR1 SGHTA, CDR2 FQGNSA. Germline trimming cut 5 bases from V and 6 bases from J; bases unmatched to any gene: 10.

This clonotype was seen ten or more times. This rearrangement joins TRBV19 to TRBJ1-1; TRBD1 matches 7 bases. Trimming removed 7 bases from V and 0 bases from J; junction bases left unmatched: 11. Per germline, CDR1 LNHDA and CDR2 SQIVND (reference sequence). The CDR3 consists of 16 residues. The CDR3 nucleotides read TGTGCCAGTACCGACGGGACAGACCGAATGAACACTGAAGCTTTCTTT. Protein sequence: CASTDGTDRMNTEAFF.

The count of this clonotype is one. The CDR3 region is CASSDAAPLHF. Here the CDR3 DNA reads TGCGCCAGCAGTGACGCTGCACCCCTCCACTTT. This chain links TRBV10-2 with TRBJ1-6; D is unclear. Looked up from germline, CDR1 is WSHSY and CDR2 is SAAADI. Trimming stripped 3 bases from V and 11 bases from J, with 5 bases between. The CDR3 has 11 amino acids.

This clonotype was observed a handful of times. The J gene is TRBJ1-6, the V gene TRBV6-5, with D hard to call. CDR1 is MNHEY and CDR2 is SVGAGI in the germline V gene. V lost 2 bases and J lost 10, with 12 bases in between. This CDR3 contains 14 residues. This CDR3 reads CASSYQVEGSPLHF. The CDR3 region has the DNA TGTGCCAGCAGTTACCAGGTTGAGGGATCACCCCTCCACTTT.

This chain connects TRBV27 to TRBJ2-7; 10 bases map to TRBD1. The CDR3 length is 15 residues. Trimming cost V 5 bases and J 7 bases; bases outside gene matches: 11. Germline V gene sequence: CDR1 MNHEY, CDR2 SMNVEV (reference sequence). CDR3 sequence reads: CASSPTWGQGREQYV. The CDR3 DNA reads TGTGCCAGCAGTCCGACCTGGGGACAGGGGCGAGAGCAGTACGTC.

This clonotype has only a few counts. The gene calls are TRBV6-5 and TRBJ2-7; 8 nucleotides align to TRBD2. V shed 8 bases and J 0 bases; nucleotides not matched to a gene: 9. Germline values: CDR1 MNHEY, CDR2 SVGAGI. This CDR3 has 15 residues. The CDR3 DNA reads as TGTGCCAGCCGCCGGGAGAGCGGGGGCTCCTACGAGCAGTACTTC. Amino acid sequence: CASRRESGGSYEQYF.

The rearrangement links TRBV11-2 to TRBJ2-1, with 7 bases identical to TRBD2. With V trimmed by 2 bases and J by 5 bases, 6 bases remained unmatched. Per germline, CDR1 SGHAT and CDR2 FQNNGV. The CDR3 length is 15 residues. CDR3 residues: CASSLTGGNNNEQFF. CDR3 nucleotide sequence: TGTGCCAGCAGCTTAACCGGGGGGAACAACAATGAGCAGTTCTTC.

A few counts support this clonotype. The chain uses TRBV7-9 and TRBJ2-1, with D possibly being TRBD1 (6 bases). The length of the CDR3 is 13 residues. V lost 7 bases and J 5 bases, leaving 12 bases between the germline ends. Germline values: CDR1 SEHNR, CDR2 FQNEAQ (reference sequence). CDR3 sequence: CASIVQGNNEQFF. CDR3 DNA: TGTGCCAGCATCGTACAGGGAAACAATGAGCAGTTCTTC. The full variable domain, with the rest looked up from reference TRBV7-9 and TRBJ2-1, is DTGVSQNPRHKITKRGQNVTFRCDPISEHNRLYWYRQTLGQGPEFLTYFQNEAQLEKSRLLSDRFSAERPKGSFSTLEIQRTEQGDSAMYLCASIVQGNNEQFFGPGTRLTVL.

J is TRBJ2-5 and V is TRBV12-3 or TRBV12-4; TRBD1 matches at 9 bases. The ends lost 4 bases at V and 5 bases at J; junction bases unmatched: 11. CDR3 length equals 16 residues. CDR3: CASSSNSQGAEETQYF. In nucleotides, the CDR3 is TGTGCCAGCAGTTCCAATTCACAGGGGGCGGAGGAGACCCAGTACTTC.

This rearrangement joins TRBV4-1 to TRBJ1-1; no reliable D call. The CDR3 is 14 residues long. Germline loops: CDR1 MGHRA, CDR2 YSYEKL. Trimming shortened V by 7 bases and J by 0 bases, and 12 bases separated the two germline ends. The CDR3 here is CASKFGRLNTEAFF. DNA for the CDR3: TGCGCCAGCAAATTCGGACGGCTGAACACTGAAGCTTTCTTT.

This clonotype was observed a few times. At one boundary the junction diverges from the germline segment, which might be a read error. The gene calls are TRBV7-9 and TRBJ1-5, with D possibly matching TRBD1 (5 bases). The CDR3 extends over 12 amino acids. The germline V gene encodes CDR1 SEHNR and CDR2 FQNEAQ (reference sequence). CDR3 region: CASSLTLGPRNF. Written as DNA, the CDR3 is TGTGCCAGCAGCTTAACGCTGGGACCCAGGAATTTT.

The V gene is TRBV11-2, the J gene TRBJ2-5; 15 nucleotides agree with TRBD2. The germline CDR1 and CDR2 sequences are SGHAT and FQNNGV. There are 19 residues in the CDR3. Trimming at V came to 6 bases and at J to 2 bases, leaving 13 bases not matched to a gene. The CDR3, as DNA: TGTGCCAGCAGGAAAAGGACTAGCGGGGGGGCCCAGGGTCAAGAGACCCAGTACTTC. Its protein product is CASRKRTSGGAQGQETQYF.

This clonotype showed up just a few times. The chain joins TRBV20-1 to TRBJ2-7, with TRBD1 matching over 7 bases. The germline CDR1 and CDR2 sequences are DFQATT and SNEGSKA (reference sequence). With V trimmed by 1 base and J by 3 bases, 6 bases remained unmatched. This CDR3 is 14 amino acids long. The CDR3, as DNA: TGCAGTGCTAGAGCTGTCCCAGGGGGCTACGAGCAGTACTTC. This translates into CSARAVPGGYEQYF.

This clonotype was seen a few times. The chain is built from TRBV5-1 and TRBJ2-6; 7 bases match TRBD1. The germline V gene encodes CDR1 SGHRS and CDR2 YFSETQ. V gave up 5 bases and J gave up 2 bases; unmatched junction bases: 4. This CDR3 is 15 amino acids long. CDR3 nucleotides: TGCGCCAGCAGGAATACAGGGGCTGGGGCCAACGTCCTGACTTTC. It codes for CASRNTGAGANVLTF.

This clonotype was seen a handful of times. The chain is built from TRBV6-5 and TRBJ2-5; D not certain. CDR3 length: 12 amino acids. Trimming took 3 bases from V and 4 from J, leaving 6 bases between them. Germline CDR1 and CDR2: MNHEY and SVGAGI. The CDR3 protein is CASSYPGETQYF. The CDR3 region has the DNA TGTGCCAGCAGTTATCCGGGAGAGACCCAGTACTTC.

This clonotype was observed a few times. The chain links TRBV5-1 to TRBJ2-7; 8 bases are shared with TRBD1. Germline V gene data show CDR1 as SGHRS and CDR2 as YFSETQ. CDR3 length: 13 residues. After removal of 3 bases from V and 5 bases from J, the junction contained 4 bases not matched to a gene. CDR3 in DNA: TGCGCCAGCAGCTGGACAGGGATCGACGAGCAGTACTTC. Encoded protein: CASSWTGIDEQYF.

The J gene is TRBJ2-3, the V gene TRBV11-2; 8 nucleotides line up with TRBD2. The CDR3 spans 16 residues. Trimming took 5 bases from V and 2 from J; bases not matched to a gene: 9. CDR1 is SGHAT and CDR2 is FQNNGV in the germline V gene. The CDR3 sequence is CASSQRTSPFTDTQYF. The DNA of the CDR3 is TGTGCCAGCAGCCAGAGGACTAGCCCGTTCACAGATACGCAGTATTTT.